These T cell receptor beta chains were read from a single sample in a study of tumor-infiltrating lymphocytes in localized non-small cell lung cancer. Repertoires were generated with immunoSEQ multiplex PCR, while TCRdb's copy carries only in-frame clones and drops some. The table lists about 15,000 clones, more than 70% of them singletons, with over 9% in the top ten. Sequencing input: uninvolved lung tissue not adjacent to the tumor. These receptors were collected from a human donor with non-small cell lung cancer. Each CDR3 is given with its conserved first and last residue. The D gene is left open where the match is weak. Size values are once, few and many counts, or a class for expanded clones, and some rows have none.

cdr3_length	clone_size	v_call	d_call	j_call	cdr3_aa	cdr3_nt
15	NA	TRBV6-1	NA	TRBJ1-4	CASSEVLAGGEKLFF	TGTGCCAGCAGTGAAGTTTTGGCGGGGGGAGAAAAACTGTTTTTT
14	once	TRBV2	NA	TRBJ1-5	CASSEEKGSRVQHF	TGTGCCAGCAGTGAAGAGAAGGGGTCCCGGGTCCAGCATTTT
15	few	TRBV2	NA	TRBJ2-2	CASSRLWTNTGELFF	TGTGCCAGCAGTCGGTTATGGACTAACACCGGGGAGCTGTTTTTT
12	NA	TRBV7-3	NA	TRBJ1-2	CASSETGYGYTF	TGTGCCAGCAGCGAGACAGGCTATGGCTACACCTTC
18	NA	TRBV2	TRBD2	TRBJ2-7	CASSEAPLGKRERYEQYF	TGTGCCAGCAGTGAAGCCCCTTTAGGGAAGCGGGAGAGGTACGAGCAGTACTTC
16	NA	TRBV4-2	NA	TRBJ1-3	CASSQDGQNSGNTIYF	TGTGCCAGCAGCCAAGATGGACAGAACTCTGGAAACACCATATATTTT
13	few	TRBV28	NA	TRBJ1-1	CASSHSDWTEAFF	TGTGCCAGCAGTCACAGTGATTGGACTGAAGCTTTCTTT
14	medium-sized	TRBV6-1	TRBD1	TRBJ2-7	CASSGDRINYEQYF	TGTGCCAGCAGCGGGGACAGGATAAACTACGAGCAGTACTTC
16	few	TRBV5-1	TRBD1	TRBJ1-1	CASSQEPTGEATEAFF	TGCGCCAGCAGCCAAGAACCGACAGGGGAGGCCACTGAAGCTTTCTTT
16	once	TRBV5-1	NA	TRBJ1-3	CASSLTGVGAGNTIYF	TGCGCCAGCAGCTTGACCGGAGTGGGGGCGGGAAACACCATATATTTT
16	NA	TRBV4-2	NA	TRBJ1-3	CASSQDQSFSGNTIYF	TGTGCCAGCAGCCAAGATCAGTCTTTCTCTGGAAACACCATATATTTT
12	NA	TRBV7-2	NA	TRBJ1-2	CASSLTTYGYTF	TGTGCCAGCAGCTTAACAACCTATGGCTACACCTTC
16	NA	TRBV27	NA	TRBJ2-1	CASSLSIGAGDNEQFF	TGTGCCAGCAGTTTATCGATAGGGGCAGGGGACAATGAGCAGTTCTTC
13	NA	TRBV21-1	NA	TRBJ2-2	CASSSRNSGELFF	TGTGCCAGCAGCTCCCGTAACAGCGGGGAGCTGTTTTTT
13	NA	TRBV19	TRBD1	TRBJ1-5	CASSGTGEQPQHF	TGTGCCAGTTCCGGGACAGGGGAACAGCCCCAGCATTTT
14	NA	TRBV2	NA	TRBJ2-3	CASSRQARTDTQYF	TGTGCCAGCAGCAGACAGGCTCGCACAGATACGCAGTATTTT